This T cell receptor beta chain is drawn from a study of T cells in Graves' hyperthyroidism and ophthalmopathy (dated by TCRdb to the late 2010s). At the level of the whole study: Peripheral blood samples were taken at the time of initial diagnosis, prior to any treatment. A discovery cohort of 95 to 100 patients, 43 with Graves' ophthalmopathy and about 58 with stable Graves' hyperthyroidism, was used to find distinguishing TCR V-J signatures. Prospective prediction of ophthalmopathy was tested in an independent validation cohort of 18 to 20 hyperthyroidism patients and some 17 patients who later progressed to ophthalmopathy. For training and testing, the 80 to 100 patients in the discovery cohort were randomly divided in a 7:3 ratio. The study also compared thyroid tissue and blood T-cell repertoires from a handful of Graves' hyperthyroidism patients. After sampling, hyperthyroidism patients received methimazole starting at 30 mg daily, and ophthalmopathy patients received high-dose intravenous methylprednisolone. The paper describes TCR Vbeta CDR3 sequencing of around 140 peripheral blood samples, made up of 43 ophthalmopathy patients, approximately 76 hyperthyroidism patients and roughly 17 progressor patients. The research as a whole found: A model built on a 13 V-J signature distinguished ophthalmopathy from stable hyperthyroidism, reaching 85% to 90% sensitivity and approximately 81% specificity in cross-validation and 80%/75% in testing. Most expanded thyroid clonotypes (frequency above 0.001) were also detected in blood, suggesting blood repertoires may reflect thyroid immune responses. In validation, progression to ophthalmopathy was predicted by the model with roughly 69% sensitivity and nearly 75% specificity, a median of roughly 6.4 months before onset. No statistical method was used to set the sample size in advance, and investigators knew the group allocation.

Amplification of TCR beta CDR3 regions was carried out from RNA transcripts. The first round of RT-PCR for the TCR CDR3 was performed with the HTBI primer set and the Qiagen OneStep RT-PCR kit. A second multiplex PCR round built the libraries, followed by size selection and purification. Libraries were sequenced paired-end with 100 bp reads on an Illumina HiSeq2000. The authors' pipeline ran thus. SOAPnuke was used to process the raw data, throwing out any read that contained adapters or uncalled bases, had a mean Phred below 15, or lacked an exact constant-primer or identifier match. COPE v1.2.5 was used to merge high-quality paired reads, and clonotypes were defined as unique nucleotide sequences. MiTCR v1.1 was used to align the clonotypes against IMGT TRBV, TRBD and TRBJ reference segments. Analysis was restricted to V-J combinations with a frequency above 0.0001, which covered roughly 99% of repertoires. The TCS score was defined as the ratio of F50 (clonal expansion) to E x V (chaos), calculated using BLOSUM62-based TCRdist between CDR3 peptides within each V-J. Welch's t-statistics and random forest reduced fewer than 550 V-J features to 13, which were used in a naive Bayes classifier (R e1071). TCRdb reran the public reads through fastp at Q25 and MiXCR, keeping productive beta chains. Every entry covers one CDR3 protein and lists the most common genes and DNA from its rows. In this record, the V and J calls reflect TCRdb's handling and not the investigators' own analysis. The sample profile shows 600,000 or so distinct CDR3 sequences; 14% of them were found once. About 7% of the sample lies in the top ten.

This clonotype was counted ten times or more. There is no known antigen for this receptor. No base qualities exist here, and no much larger clone lies one base off it. Moderately to severely active disease, a Clinical Activity Score of at least 3, a NOSPECS grade of at least 4, and a duration under 3 months were present in ophthalmopathy patients. Any patient with an uncontrolled infection, another autoimmune disease, pregnancy or lactation was excluded. Diagnoses relied on clinical symptoms, serum thyroxine and TRAb, thyroid ultrasound and orbital computed tomography. Ficoll-Paque density gradient centrifugation was used to isolate PBMCs from about 10 ml of fresh peripheral blood. Trizol reagent was used to extract total RNA, and RNA quality was then checked on an Agilent 2100 Bioanalyzer. From cysteine to phenylalanine, the CDR3 is 14 amino acids long. Of the read, only the CDR3 DNA is kept; its 42 bases are in frame from base 1. Via the germline V gene (reference sequence), CDR1 is MNHEY and CDR2 SMNVEV. The junction shows trimming of 6 bases on V and 4 bases on J, and the gene matches do not reach 5 bases of it.

Sequences were obtained from blood. This clonotype was sampled from a woman younger than 35 with Graves' ophthalmopathy. The chain links TRBV27 with TRBJ1-3; TRBD1 aligns with 8 central bases. This receptor has the CDR3 CASSLGTGGNTIYF. The DNA reads TGTGCCAGCAGCTTGGGGACAGGCGGAAACACCATATATTTT.